The 19 T cell receptor beta chains reported below all come from one sample, sequenced in a study of siplizumab effects on memory and regulatory T cells. Produced via immunoSEQ multiplex PCR; TCRdb's table is partial and in-frame only. The table has just under 85,000 clones, over 80% seen once; the top ten hold over 1.5%. The sample comprised Tregs sorted from blood. The receptor source for this set is a human donor in good health.

V usage is TRBV7-3 and J usage is TRBJ2-2, with D hard to call. The CDR3 runs 18 residues. The germline CDR1 and CDR2 sequences are SGHTA and FQGTGA. V was trimmed by 2 bases and J by 0 bases, leaving 16 bases between them. This CDR3 is CASSLVSRVRTNTGELFF. The CDR3 DNA is TGTGCCAGCAGCTTAGTTTCAAGAGTGAGAACGAACACCGGGGAGCTGTTTTTT.

This rearrangement joins TRBV19 to TRBJ1-1; possibly TRBD1 for D (6 bases). V was clipped by 1 base and J by 2 bases, with 11 bases between them. Looked up from germline, CDR1 is LNHDA and CDR2 is SQIVND (reference sequence). The CDR3 sequence is 15 residues long. The chain's CDR3 is CASSIGRGLNTEAFF. The DNA of the CDR3 is TGTGCCAGTAGTATAGGTAGGGGGTTAAACACTGAAGCTTTCTTT.

This clone has a handful of counts. The V call is TRBV10-2, the J call TRBJ1-3, with D possibly being TRBD1 (6 bases). The CDR3 contains 12 residues. Germline-derived CDR1 and CDR2 are WSHSY and SAAADI. Trimming cost V 6 bases and J 3 bases, with 6 bases left between them. This chain's CDR3 is CASSRGGNTIYF. The CDR3 region has the DNA TGCGCCAGCAGCAGGGGTGGAAACACCATATATTTT.

The chain combines TRBV18 with TRBJ2-3, with D possibly TRBD1 on 6 matching bases. The CDR3 sequence is 15 residues long. Per germline, CDR1 KGHSH and CDR2 LQKENI. Trimming took off 5 bases at V and 0 bases at J, with 12 bases between the two ends. The CDR3 DNA reads as TGTGCCAGCTCAAGTGACAGGACAAGCACAGATACGCAGTATTTT. As protein: CASSSDRTSTDTQYF.

The V and J genes are TRBV5-5 and TRBJ1-5; a possible D gene is TRBD1 (5 bases). V was cut by 0 bases and J by 3 bases, with 7 bases left in between. This CDR3 region has 14 residues. The germline V gene has CDR1 SGHKS and CDR2 YYEKEE (reference sequence). In DNA, the CDR3 is TGTGCCAGCAGCTTGGGAGGGGCCAATCAGCCCCAGCATTTT. The encoded protein is CASSLGGANQPQHF.

The rearrangement links TRBV11-1 to TRBJ2-5; D gene uncertain. The germline gives CDR1 SGHAT, CDR2 FQDESV (reference sequence). CDR3 length: 17 residues. The V end lost 1 base, the J end lost 4 bases, and 19 bases lay between the germline ends. The CDR3 spells CASSLGVPLVGVETQYF. The DNA for the CDR3 is TGTGCCAGCAGCTTAGGGGTACCTCTAGTGGGTGTAGAGACCCAGTACTTC.

V is TRBV4-2 and J is TRBJ2-3; TRBD1 matches at 8 bases. The CDR3 totals 13 residues. Germline lookup yields CDR1 LGHNA and CDR2 YNFKEQ. Unmatched junction bases numbered 0, after V lost 6 bases and J lost 1 base. In DNA, the CDR3 is TGTGCCAGCAGGACAGGGGGCACAGATACGCAGTATTTT. Translated, it gives CASRTGGTDTQYF.

The rearrangement links TRBV21-1 to TRBJ1-2. TRBV21-1 is a documented pseudogene. The CDR3 consists of 16 residues. CDR3 sequence reads: CASSPYGDGRSYGYTF. The CDR3 coding sequence is TGTGCCAGCAGCCCTTACGGTGACGGGAGGAGTTATGGCTACACCTTC.

This clone was counted once. V usage is TRBV29-1 and J usage is TRBJ2-1, with 12 nucleotides matching TRBD2. Per germline, CDR1 SQVTM and CDR2 ANQGSEA. The V gene end was trimmed by 1 base and the J gene end by 6 bases; junction bases not matched to a gene: 4. CDR3 length equals 15 residues. CDR3 sequence (DNA): TGCAGCGTTGAAGGACTAGCGGGGGCTTTCAATGAGCAGTTCTTC. As protein: CSVEGLAGAFNEQFF.

A few counts support this clone. The chain is built from TRBV5-1 and TRBJ2-3; D not resolved. Germline V gene data show CDR1 as SGHRS and CDR2 as YFSETQ. V lost 3 bases and J 6 bases, leaving 17 bases between the germline ends. The CDR3 extends over 15 amino acids. The CDR3 bases are TGCGCCAGCAGCTCCGACTCCTTTATTTTGGATACGCAGTATTTT. Translating gives CASSSDSFILDTQYF.

The rearrangement uses TRBV28 and TRBJ2-7; D is unclear. Germline loops: CDR1 MDHEN, CDR2 SYDVKM. V dropped 4 bases and J dropped 6 bases, with 19 bases sitting between them. The CDR3 totals 15 residues. The CDR3 DNA sequence: TGTGCCAGCAGTTCGGAAGGGCTGTTGGTTTCCGAGCAGTACTTC. It yields the protein CASSSEGLLVSEQYF.

The J gene is TRBJ1-6, the V gene TRBV19; D is uncertain. Deletions cut 3 bases from V and 6 bases from J, with 15 bases between. This CDR3 has 16 residues. The germline gives CDR1 LNHDA, CDR2 SQIVND (reference sequence). CDR3 loop: CASSISREVGNSPLHF. For the CDR3, the DNA is TGTGCCAGTAGTATTTCAAGGGAAGTGGGTAATTCACCCCTCCACTTT.

The chain employs TRBV6-1 and TRBJ1-6, with TRBD1 as a possible D gene (6 bases). V was clipped by 1 base and J by 10 bases, with 14 bases between them. CDR3 size: 15 residues. In germline, CDR1 is MNHNS, CDR2 SASEGT. The CDR3 spells CASSEDQGKGSPLHF. CDR3 DNA sequence: TGTGCCAGCAGTGAAGACCAGGGGAAGGGATCACCCCTCCACTTT.

The chain carries TRBV6-5 and TRBJ2-7; D gene ambiguous. This CDR3 contains 13 residues. Germline V gene data show CDR1 as MNHEY and CDR2 as SVGAGI. V gave up 5 bases and J gave up 0 bases, with 8 bases separating them. DNA for the CDR3: TGTGCCAGCAGTGAAAACCCCTCCTACGAGCAGTACTTC. Amino acids: CASSENPSYEQYF.

V gene TRBV21-1 combines with J gene TRBJ2-5; TRBD1 is the table's D call, not checked against the DNA. TRBV21-1 is described as a pseudogene. The CDR3 is made up of 13 amino acids. CDR3 region: CASRNRIRETQYF. In DNA form, the CDR3 reads TGTGCCAGCAGAAACAGAATCCGAGAGACCCAGTACTTC.

V and J are TRBV5-1 and TRBJ2-4; possibly TRBD1 or TRBD2 for D (6 bases each). Trimming took 0 bases from V and 8 from J, leaving 15 bases between them. The length of the CDR3 is 15 residues. The germline CDR1 and CDR2 sequences are SGHRS and YFSETQ. The DNA for the CDR3 is TGCGCCAGCAGCTTGGAGGCGGGGAAGGGGGACATTCAGTACTTC. The encoded protein is CASSLEAGKGDIQYF.

DNA of the CDR3: TGTGCCAGCACAGGGGGCCCCTACGAGCAGTACTTC. Amino acid sequence: CASTGGPYEQYF. The chain uses TRBV5-5 and TRBJ2-7; 8 bases agree with TRBD1. Unmatched junction bases numbered 1, after V lost 6 bases and J lost 2 bases. The CDR3 contains 12 residues. Germline V gene data show CDR1 as SGHKS and CDR2 as YYEKEE (reference sequence).

The chain carries TRBV5-6 and TRBJ1-2; D is possibly TRBD1 (5 bases). Per the germline V gene, CDR1 is SGHDT and CDR2 is YYEEEE. V was pared by 4 bases and J by 3 bases, with 13 bases between. The CDR3 sequence is 14 residues long. CDR3 in amino acids: CASSTDSLYYGYTF. CDR3 nucleotide sequence: TGTGCCAGCAGCACCGACAGTCTCTACTATGGCTACACCTTC. The variable domain in full, completed from reference TRBV5-6 and TRBJ1-2, reads DAGVTQSPTHLIKTRGQQVTLRCSPKSGHDTVSWYQQALGQGPQFIFQYYEEEERQRGNFPDRFSGHQFPNYSSELNVNALLLGDSALYLCASSTDSLYYGYTFGSGTRLTVV.

The J gene is TRBJ1-3, the V gene TRBV28; possibly TRBD1 for D (5 bases). CDR1 MDHEN and CDR2 SYDVKM come from the germline V gene. CDR3 length: 15 residues. Trimming stripped 7 bases from V and 0 bases from J, with 13 bases between. The CDR3 protein is CASTIGGSSGNTIYF. CDR3 nucleotide sequence: TGTGCCAGCACTATTGGGGGGTCCTCTGGAAACACCATATATTTT.